The 28 T cell receptor beta chains below were found in one sample sequenced in a study of kidney transplant recipient with SARS-CoV-2 infection. TCRdb itself ran the reads through MiXCR, one entry per CDR3 protein. In the table there are 200,000 to 300,000 distinct CDR3 sequences, about 30% of which are singletons. The material was a blood sample, obtained at baseline and around day 110 from a kidney transplant recipient. The receptors shown here come from a male patient between 25 and 40 years old who had COVID-19 and was a kidney transplant recipient. The graft donor may have contributed some T cells.

The rearrangement joins TRBV9 to TRBJ1-2; unclear D gene. Per the germline V gene, CDR1 is SGDLS and CDR2 is YYNGEE. This CDR3 region has 16 residues. The V end was cut by 7 bases, the J end by 4 bases, with 23 bases between. The CDR3, as DNA: TGTGCCAGCCTTCGGGCGTACTCAAGAAAGACCTATGGCTACACCTTC. Amino acid sequence: CASLRAYSRKTYGYTF.

This clonotype was detected many times. The chain uses TRBV20-1 and TRBJ1-2; D is undetermined. CDR3 size: 16 residues. Germline CDR1 and CDR2: DFQATT and SNEGSKA (reference sequence). The ends were cut back, 5 bases at V and 4 bases at J, with 23 bases in the middle. CDR3 coding DNA: TGCAGTGCTCGTCCGGCGCTGTTTCGAAAGACCTATGGCTACACCTTC. This gives the protein CSARPALFRKTYGYTF.

The CDR3 loop is CALRDYYTGELFF. CDR3 sequence (DNA): TGTGCGCTCAGGGACTATTACACCGGGGAGCTGTTTTTT. The gene calls are TRBV30 and TRBJ2-2; 7 nucleotides agree with TRBD2. Germline V gene lookup returns CDR1 GTSNPN and CDR2 SVGIG (reference sequence). This CDR3 contains 13 residues.

This clonotype has at least ten counts. The V gene is TRBV7-9, the J gene TRBJ2-7; D remains ambiguous. There are 14 residues in the CDR3. Germline V gene lookup returns CDR1 SEHNR and CDR2 FQNEAQ (reference sequence). With 4 bases removed from V and 0 bases from J, the gap between germline ends came to 10 bases. CDR3 sequence reads: CASSSPLSSYEQYF. CDR3 in DNA: TGTGCCAGCAGCTCTCCGCTGAGCTCCTACGAGCAGTACTTC. Full variable domain (remainder filled in from reference TRBV7-9 and TRBJ2-7): DTGVSQNPRHKITKRGQNVTFRCDPISEHNRLYWYRQTLGQGPEFLTYFQNEAQLEKSRLLSDRFSAERPKGSFSTLEIQRTEQGDSAMYLCASSSPLSSYEQYFGPGTRLTVT.

This clonotype was found many times. The chain has TRBV6-9 and TRBJ1-2, with no clear D. The CDR3 loop spans 17 amino acids. CDR1 and CDR2 (germline): MNHGY, SVAAGI. V lost 5 bases and J lost 4, with 23 bases in between. The CDR3 bases are TGTGCCAGCAGTATGGTAAAGCCTTACGGAAAGACCTATGGCTACACCTTC. It translates to CASSMVKPYGKTYGYTF.

Regarding this clonotype: This may be a read error: a much more frequent sequence differs by one nucleotide. The chain couples TRBV12-3 or TRBV12-4 to TRBJ1-2, with D possibly TRBD1 on 5 matching bases. CDR3 length: 14 amino acids. Trimming removed 11 bases from V and 5 bases from J, with 21 bases in between. CDR3 nucleotides: TGTGCCGGCACGGTGGGTGGGGGGGGTTATGGCTACACCTTC. Amino acid sequence: CAGTVGGGGYGYTF.

This clonotype was recorded many times. The chain has TRBV5-4 and TRBJ1-2; D call uncertain. Germline V gene lookup returns CDR1 SGHNT and CDR2 YYREEE (reference sequence). The CDR3 has 16 amino acids. Trimming pared 7 bases from V and 4 bases from J, leaving 23 bases between. The CDR3 coding sequence is TGTGCCAGCGGCGGGTGCGTACCAGGAAAGACCTATGGCTACACCTTC. As protein: CASGGCVPGKTYGYTF.

On this clonotype: A much larger clone is a single base away; this may be a read error. The chain's CDR3 is CASRGQGSRYQPQPF. CDR3 bases: TGTGCCAGTAGGGGACAGGGGTCTCGCTATCAGCCCCAGCCTTTT. The chain recombines TRBV19 with TRBJ1-5; 10 bases match TRBD1. This CDR3 spans 15 amino acids. Germline assignment: CDR1 LNHDA and CDR2 SQIVND (reference sequence).

Concerning this clonotype itself: A much larger clone differs from this one at a single base, so this may be a read error. The chain links TRBV5-4 to TRBJ2-2; D unclear. The CDR3 is made up of 14 amino acids. Deletions cut 0 bases from V and 5 bases from J, with 8 bases between. The germline V gene has CDR1 SGHNT and CDR2 YYREEE (reference sequence). This CDR3 reads CASSLDRQTGELFF. The DNA for the CDR3 is TGTGCCAGCAGCTTGGACCGGCAGACCGGGGAGCTGTTTTTT.

This clonotype was counted only a few times. The gene calls are TRBV20-1 and TRBJ2-3; 8 nucleotides match TRBD2. J gave up 2 bases and V 3 bases, and 4 bases lay outside the gene matches. This CDR3 spans 14 amino acids. The germline V gene has CDR1 DFQATT and CDR2 SNEGSKA (reference sequence). CDR3 sequence reads: CSASPTSATDTQYF. CDR3 DNA: TGCAGTGCTAGTCCGACTAGCGCCACAGATACGCAGTATTTT.

Points on this clonotype: A read error is possible here, since a much larger clone lies one base away. Here the CDR3 omits its conserved ending phenylalanine or tryptophan, so a read error is the likely source. The chain recombines TRBV3-1 with TRBJ2-7; D gene uncertain. The tail of the sequence fits TRBJ2-5 better, so the J call may be wrong. This CDR3 comprises 17 residues. Germline CDR1 and CDR2: LGHDT and YNNKEL (reference sequence). As DNA, the CDR3 is TGTGCCAGCAGCGCGCATCATCCCATTTCTTTCTCTGAGACCCAGTACTAC. Encoded protein: CASSAHHPISFSETQYY.

Points on this clonotype: A much bigger clone sits one base away, suggesting this may be a read error. Since no conserved phenylalanine or tryptophan closes the CDR3, a read error is the likely cause. The chain joins TRBV12-3 or TRBV12-4 to TRBJ1-2, with D possibly being TRBD1 (6 bases). Between the trimmed V and J ends, which lost 6 bases and 4 bases, there was a span of 15 bases. CDR3 length: 14 residues. The CDR3 DNA sequence: TGTGCCAGCAGGAAGTCGGGGGGGGCCTATGGCTACACCATC. Translated, it gives CASRKSGGAYGYTI.

This clonotype occurred many times. The chain recombines TRBV7-9 with TRBJ2-3; 9 bases match TRBD2. The germline V gene encodes CDR1 SEHNR and CDR2 FQNEAQ (reference sequence). The CDR3 totals 17 residues. V trimming: 4 bases; J trimming: 3 bases; junction bases outside the gene matches: 11. Written as DNA, the CDR3 is TGTGCCAGCAGCTCCTCATTAGCGGGAGAAGGGACAGATACGCAGTATTTT. It yields the protein CASSSSLAGEGTDTQYF. The full variable domain, its missing parts supplied by reference TRBV7-9 and TRBJ2-3, is DTGVSQNPRHKITKRGQNVTFRCDPISEHNRLYWYRQTLGQGPEFLTYFQNEAQLEKSRLLSDRFSAERPKGSFSTLEIQRTEQGDSAMYLCASSSSLAGEGTDTQYFGPGTRLTVL.

In this sample, this clonotype turned up many times. The genes are TRBV10-2 and TRBJ1-5; the D is unclear. Germline values: CDR1 WSHSY, CDR2 SAAADI. V lost 8 bases and J lost 7, with 15 bases in between. The CDR3 consists of 13 residues. The CDR3 DNA sequence: TGCGCCAGCGCGGAAGGTCGGGAACAGCCCCAGCATTTT. Amino acid sequence: CASAEGREQPQHF.

The table lists this clonotype with many counts. This chain links TRBV6-2 or TRBV6-3 with TRBJ1-4; D gene ambiguous. Looked up from germline, CDR1 is MNHEY and CDR2 is SVGEGT. V shed 2 bases and J shed 0 bases, with 4 bases lying between them. The CDR3 runs to 14 residues. The CDR3 sequence is CASSYLATNEKLFF. In DNA form, the CDR3 reads TGTGCCAGCAGTTACCTTGCAACTAATGAAAAACTGTTTTTT.

The chain carries TRBV3-2 and TRBJ2-7; TRBD1, as called in the table, went unchecked against the DNA. TRBV3-2 is a documented pseudogene. This CDR3 has 12 amino acids. The CDR3 sequence: CANSLRGYEQYF. CDR3 sequence (DNA): TGTGCCAACAGCCTCCGGGGGTATGAGCAGTACTTC.

This clonotype showed up many times. V and J are TRBV11-2 and TRBJ2-4; weak D call: TRBD2 (6 bases). Germline CDR1 and CDR2: SGHAT and FQNNGV. The CDR3 has 17 amino acids. The germline V and J ends were trimmed by 1 base and 11 bases, with 24 bases remaining between them. This chain's CDR3 is CASSLGRAGALGDVQYF. The CDR3 region has the DNA TGTGCCAGCAGCTTAGGGAGGGCCGGGGCCTTAGGTGATGTTCAGTACTTC. The entire variable domain, with the rest obtained from reference TRBV11-2 and TRBJ2-4, is as follows: EAGVAQSPRYKIIEKRQSVAFWCNPISGHATLYWYQQILGQGPKLLIQFQNNGVVDDSQLPKDRFSAERLKGVDSTLKIQPAKLEDSAVYLCASSLGRAGALGDVQYFGAGTRLSVL.

Many counts were recorded for this clonotype. The J gene is TRBJ2-5, the V gene TRBV2, with D unclear. The CDR3 loop spans 13 amino acids. Germline lookup yields CDR1 SNHLY and CDR2 FYNNEI. V lost 5 bases to trimming and J lost 0 bases, with 7 bases between them. Here the CDR3 DNA reads TGTGCCAGCAGTTTTAAGTACCAAGAGACCCAGTACTTC. It specifies CASSFKYQETQYF. The variable domain in full, with the rest retrieved from reference TRBV2 and TRBJ2-5, is EPEVTQTPSHQVTQMGQEVILRCVPISNHLYFYWYRQILGQKVEFLVSFYNNEISEKSEIFDDQFSVERPDGSNFTLKIRSTKLEDSAMYFCASSFKYQETQYFGPGTRLLVL.

This clonotype was recorded many times. The chain uses TRBV4-2 and TRBJ1-2; D uncertain. Trimming took 1 base from V and 8 from J, leaving 11 bases between them. Germline CDR1 and CDR2: LGHNA and YNFKEQ. The CDR3 is 13 residues long. DNA for the CDR3: TGTGCCAGCAGCCAAGGACTGGAGCAAGGCTACACCTTC. This codes for CASSQGLEQGYTF.

Points on this clonotype: Being one base from a much bigger clone, this may be a read error. The rearrangement joins TRBV21-1 to TRBJ2-3. TRBV21-1 is shown as a pseudogene. The CDR3 has 17 residues. CDR3: CASRIIIATIMQDTQYF. The CDR3 nucleotides are TGTGCCAGCAGAATTATCATAGCTACAATCATGCAAGATACGCAGTATTTT.

About this clonotype itself: This may arise from a read error, as a much more abundant clone is one base away. This chain connects TRBV7-9 to TRBJ1-3; D is unclear. Germline V gene data show CDR1 as SEHNR and CDR2 as FQNEAQ (reference sequence). The CDR3 length is 14 residues. V was cut by 7 bases and J by 2 bases, with 12 bases left in between. The CDR3 region is CASNLQTAGNTIYF. The CDR3 DNA sequence: TGTGCCAGCAACTTGCAGACGGCTGGAAACACCATATATTTT.

This clonotype was observed at least ten times. The chain joins TRBV20-1 to TRBJ2-7, with 14 positions matching TRBD2. V was clipped by 1 base and J by 2 bases; unmatched bases: 4. The V gene's germline CDR1 is DFQATT and CDR2 SNEGSKA (reference sequence). The CDR3 is made up of 16 amino acids. CDR3 in amino acids: CSARGLAGGPTYEQYF. The CDR3, as DNA: TGCAGTGCTAGAGGACTAGCGGGAGGGCCAACCTACGAGCAGTACTTC.

Ten or more counts support this clonotype. This sequence joins TRBV15 and TRBJ1-3, with D possibly matching TRBD1 (5 bases). Trimming removed 0 bases at V and 2 bases at J, with 11 bases between. CDR3 length: 16 amino acids. Germline lookup yields CDR1 LNHNV and CDR2 YYDKDF (reference sequence). CDR3 DNA sequence: TGTGCCACCAGCAGAGATCGGCCAGGGCCTGGAAACACCATATATTTT. Translating it yields CATSRDRPGPGNTIYF.

At least ten counts were recorded for this clonotype. The V gene is TRBV6-1, the J gene TRBJ2-5; no reliable D call. The CDR3 contains 15 residues. Between the trimmed V and J ends, which lost 0 bases and 2 bases, there was a span of 10 bases. Germline CDR1 and CDR2: MNHNS and SASEGT. The DNA of the CDR3 is TGTGCCAGCAGTGAAGCCCTAGACCCGCAAGAGACCCAGTACTTC. Its translation: CASSEALDPQETQYF.

This clonotype was detected a few times. The rearrangement uses TRBV4-3 and TRBJ2-3, with TRBD2 as a possible D gene (6 bases). The germline V gene has CDR1 LGHNA and CDR2 YSLEER. The ends were cut back, 0 bases at V and 2 bases at J, with 18 bases in the middle. The CDR3 contains 18 residues. This CDR3 is CASSQDLSAEGNTDTQYF. CDR3 bases: TGCGCCAGCAGCCAAGATCTATCCGCGGAGGGCAACACAGATACGCAGTATTTT.

This clonotype was seen many times. The CDR3 bases are TGTGCCAGCAGTTCCACTAGCGCCTCCTACGAGCAGTACTTC. This translates into CASSSTSASYEQYF. V usage is TRBV6-5 and J usage is TRBJ2-7; 7 bases map to TRBD2. CDR1 and CDR2 (germline): MNHEY, SVGAGI. The V segment lost 4 bases and the J segment 0 bases; nucleotides outside the gene matches: 3. The CDR3 runs to 14 residues.

This clonotype appeared once. A much larger clone is a single base away; this may be a read error. V gene TRBV20-1 combines with J gene TRBJ1-2; 7 nucleotides agree with TRBD1. There are 16 residues in the CDR3. Trimming took 1 base from V and 2 from J; bases not matched to a gene: 10. Germline values: CDR1 DFQATT, CDR2 SNEGSKA (reference sequence). The CDR3 spells CSARGNRGEKNYGYTF. CDR3 bases: TGCAGTGCTAGAGGGAACAGGGGAGAAAAAAACTATGGCTACACCTTC.

The chain joins TRBV11-3 to TRBJ2-3; 10 bases map to TRBD2. The CDR3 consists of 16 residues. With V trimmed by 5 bases and J by 2 bases, 7 bases remained unmatched. Germline V gene data show CDR1 as SGHNT and CDR2 as YENEEA. The CDR3 coding sequence is TGTGCCAGCAGCCAAACTAGCGGGACAACCACAGATACGCAGTATTTT. Amino acids: CASSQTSGTTTDTQYF.